The 3 T cell receptor beta chains below come from one sample, sequenced in a study of glioma-infiltrating T cells after dendritic cell vaccination. Profiled with immunoSEQ multiplex PCR; TCRdb holds only in-frame clones, not every one. The specimen's table records roughly 100 clones. Stated time point: after dendritic cell vaccination, including at tumor progression/relapse. Monocyte-derived dendritic cells, cultured 7 to 8 days with IL-4 and GM-CSF, were pulsed with autologous tumor lysate. Sequenced material: tumor tissue, taken after dendritic cell vaccination. These receptor sequences come from a human donor with glioblastoma.

This clone appeared a single time. V gene TRBV7-2 combines with J gene TRBJ2-5, with 8 nucleotides matching TRBD2. The CDR3 length is 13 residues. The V gene's germline CDR1 is SGHTA and CDR2 FQGNSA. The trim removed 5 bases at V and 6 bases at J, leaving 5 bases unmatched. The DNA of the CDR3 is TGTGCCAGCAGCCGCGGGGGGTCCCAGACCCAGTACTTC. It is translated as CASSRGGSQTQYF.

The rearrangement links TRBV13 to TRBJ1-1, with D uncertain. Germline-derived CDR1 and CDR2 are PRHDT and FYEKMQ (reference sequence). CDR3 length equals 12 residues. V was cut by 8 bases and J by 8 bases, with 15 bases left in between. This chain's CDR3 is CASSPLGVEAFF. The CDR3 DNA follows: TGTGCCAGCTCCCCCCTAGGAGTAGAAGCTTTCTTT.

This chain joins TRBV6-1 and TRBJ1-4; 9 nucleotides align to TRBD1. The germline V gene encodes CDR1 MNHNS and CDR2 SASEGT. The CDR3 length is 12 residues. The ends lost 8 bases at V and 8 bases at J; junction bases unmatched: 3. In DNA, the CDR3 is TGTGCCAGCGGACAGGGGAGGGAAAAACTGTTTTTT. It is translated as CASGQGREKLFF.